This TCR beta chain came from a study of OX40 agonist ivuxolimab in advanced cancers. Study in general: Ivuxolimab, an antibody acting as an agonist of OX40 (CD134), was used to treat patients. A mean age of roughly 66 years, range roughly 20 to 79, was recorded, and roughly 80% were male.

The V and J ends lost 4 bases and 6 bases respectively, with 11 bases between them. The CDR3 runs 13 residues. CDR1 is SGHRS, CDR2 YFSETQ, per germline. TCRdb's table, derived via immunoSEQ multiplex PCR, lists solely in-frame clones and lacks some. This sample yields about 80,000 clones, of which more than 75% are seen a single time; roughly 0.32% belongs to the top ten. This chain uses TRBV5-1 with TRBJ2-1; D is undetermined. The TCR comes from an adult with an advanced solid tumor such as melanoma, head and neck, liver or kidney cancer. Sequenced here: CD4+ or CD8+ T cells sorted from blood, sampled in a trial of the OX40 agonist ivuxolimab. CDR3 residues: CASSLDAVNEQFF. CDR3 nucleotides: TGCGCCAGCAGCCTGGACGCTGTCAATGAGCAGTTCTTC.